This T cell receptor (beta chain) was identified during a study of cytotoxic CD8 clonotypes in ibrutinib-treated CLL. Whole-study context: IGHV unmutated 17 to 18; relapsed/refractory 11; treatment-naive approximately 16.

Study-wide results and limits: Elevated clonality accompanied ibrutinib response, with a return toward baseline values at progression. The public clonotypes identified were infrequent and showed contraction or stability on treatment.

The targeted sequencing depth was 1 in 200,000 to 1 in 1 million T cells. This table comes from immunoSEQ multiplex PCR, and its TCRdb copy is limited to in-frame clones, with some not included. The repertoire has roughly 250,000 clones, less than 75% of them found once; the top ten carry less than 20%. This CDR3 has 15 residues. Germline CDR1 LGHNA, CDR2 YNFKEQ. V dropped 1 base and J dropped 2 bases, with 11 bases sitting between them. To note about this clone: The antigen is unknown.

The V and J genes are TRBV4-2 and TRBJ2-5; D remains ambiguous. Material: PBMCs, obtained after 24 months of ibrutinib treatment. This receptor was identified in a human donor with chronic lymphocytic leukemia. CDR3 in DNA: TGTGCCAGCAGCCAAGGGGTTGGCCCTCAAGAGACCCAGTACTTC. This encodes CASSQGVGPQETQYF.